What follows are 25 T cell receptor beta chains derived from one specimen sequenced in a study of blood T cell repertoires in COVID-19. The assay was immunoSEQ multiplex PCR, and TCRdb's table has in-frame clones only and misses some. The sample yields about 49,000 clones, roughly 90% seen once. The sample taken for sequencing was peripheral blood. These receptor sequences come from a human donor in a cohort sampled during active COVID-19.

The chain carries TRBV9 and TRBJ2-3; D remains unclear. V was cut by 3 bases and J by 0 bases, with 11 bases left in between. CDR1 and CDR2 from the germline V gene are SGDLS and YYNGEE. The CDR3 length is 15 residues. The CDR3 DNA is TGTGCCAGCAGCGCCCTAAGCTCGAGCACAGATACGCAGTATTTT. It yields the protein CASSALSSSTDTQYF.

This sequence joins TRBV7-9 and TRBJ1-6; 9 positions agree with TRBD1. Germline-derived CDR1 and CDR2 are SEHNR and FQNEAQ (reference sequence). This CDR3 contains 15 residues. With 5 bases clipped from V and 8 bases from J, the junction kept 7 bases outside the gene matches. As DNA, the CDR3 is TGTGCCAGCAGCCGACCGGGACAGGGCGATTCACCCCTCCACTTT. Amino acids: CASSRPGQGDSPLHF.

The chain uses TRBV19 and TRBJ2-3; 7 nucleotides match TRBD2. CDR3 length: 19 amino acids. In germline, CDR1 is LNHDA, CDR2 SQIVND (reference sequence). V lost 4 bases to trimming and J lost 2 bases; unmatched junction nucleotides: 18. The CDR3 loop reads CASSRLLLPSGGHTDTQYF. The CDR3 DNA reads TGTGCCAGTAGTAGACTCCTCTTACCTAGCGGAGGCCACACAGATACGCAGTATTTT.

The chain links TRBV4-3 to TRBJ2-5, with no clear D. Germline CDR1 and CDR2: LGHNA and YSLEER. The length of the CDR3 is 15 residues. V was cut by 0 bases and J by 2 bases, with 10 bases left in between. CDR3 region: CASSQDDSWQETQYF. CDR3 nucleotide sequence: TGCGCCAGCAGCCAAGATGATAGCTGGCAAGAGACCCAGTACTTC.

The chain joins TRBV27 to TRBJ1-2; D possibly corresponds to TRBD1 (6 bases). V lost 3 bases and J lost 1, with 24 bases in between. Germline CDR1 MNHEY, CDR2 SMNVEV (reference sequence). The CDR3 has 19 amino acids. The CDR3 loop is CASSFDTHPSGDDNYGYTF. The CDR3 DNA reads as TGTGCCAGCAGTTTCGATACGCATCCATCAGGGGATGATAACTATGGCTACACCTTC.

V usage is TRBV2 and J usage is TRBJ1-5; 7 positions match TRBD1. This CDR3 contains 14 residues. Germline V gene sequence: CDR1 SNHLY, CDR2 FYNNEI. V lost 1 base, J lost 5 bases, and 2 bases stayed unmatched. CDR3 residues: CASSEGTGYQPQHF. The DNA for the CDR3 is TGTGCCAGCAGTGAAGGGACAGGATATCAGCCCCAGCATTTT.

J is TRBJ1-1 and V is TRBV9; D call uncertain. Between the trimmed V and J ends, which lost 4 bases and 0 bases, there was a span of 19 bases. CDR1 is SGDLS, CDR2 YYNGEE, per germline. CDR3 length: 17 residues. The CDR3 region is CASSPAIDTIMNTEAFF. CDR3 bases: TGTGCCAGCAGCCCAGCCATCGACACGATAATGAACACTGAAGCTTTCTTT.

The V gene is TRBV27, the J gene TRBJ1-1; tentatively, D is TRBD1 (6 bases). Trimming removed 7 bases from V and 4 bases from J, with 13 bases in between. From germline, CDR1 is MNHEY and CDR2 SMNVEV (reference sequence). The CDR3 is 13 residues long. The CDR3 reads CASMWGPGTEAFF. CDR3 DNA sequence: TGTGCCAGCATGTGGGGGCCGGGCACTGAAGCTTTCTTT.

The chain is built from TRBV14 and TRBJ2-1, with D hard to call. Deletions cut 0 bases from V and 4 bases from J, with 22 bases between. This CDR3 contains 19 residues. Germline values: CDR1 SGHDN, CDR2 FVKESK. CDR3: CASSQDLGLRFGDYNEQFF. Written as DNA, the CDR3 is TGTGCCAGCAGCCAAGATCTTGGGCTCCGCTTTGGCGATTACAATGAGCAGTTCTTC.

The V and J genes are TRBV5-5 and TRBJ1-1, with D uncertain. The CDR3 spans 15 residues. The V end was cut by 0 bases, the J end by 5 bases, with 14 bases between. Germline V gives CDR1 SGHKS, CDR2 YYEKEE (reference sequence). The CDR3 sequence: CASSLVRVLRTEAFF. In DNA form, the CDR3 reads TGTGCCAGCAGCTTGGTACGGGTTCTAAGGACTGAAGCTTTCTTT.

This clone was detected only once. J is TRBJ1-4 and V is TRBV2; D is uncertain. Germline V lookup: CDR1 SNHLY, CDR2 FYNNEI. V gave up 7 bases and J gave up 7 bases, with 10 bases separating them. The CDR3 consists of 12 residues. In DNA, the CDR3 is TGTGCCAGCATGGGAGTCGGTGAAAAACTGTTTTTT. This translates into CASMGVGEKLFF.

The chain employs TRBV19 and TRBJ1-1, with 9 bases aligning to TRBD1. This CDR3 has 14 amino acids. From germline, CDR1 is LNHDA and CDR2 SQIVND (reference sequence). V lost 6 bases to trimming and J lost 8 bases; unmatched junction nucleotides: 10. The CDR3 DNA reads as TGTGCCAGTAGAGCTGTGGACAGGGGCCGAGAAGCTTTCTTT. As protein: CASRAVDRGREAFF. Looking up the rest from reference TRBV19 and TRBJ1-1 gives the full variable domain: DGGITQSPKYLFRKEGQNVTLSCEQNLNHDAMYWYRQDPGQGLRLIYYSQIVNDFQKGDIAEGYSVSREKKESFPLTVTSAQKNPTAFYLCASRAVDRGREAFFGQGTRLTVV.

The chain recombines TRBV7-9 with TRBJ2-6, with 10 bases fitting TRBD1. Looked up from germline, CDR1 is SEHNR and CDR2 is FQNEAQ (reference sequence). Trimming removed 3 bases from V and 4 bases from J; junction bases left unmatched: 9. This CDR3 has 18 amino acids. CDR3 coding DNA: TGTGCCAGCAGCTTCGGGGACAGGGGACGTTCCGGGGCCAACGTCCTGACTTTC. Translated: CASSFGDRGRSGANVLTF. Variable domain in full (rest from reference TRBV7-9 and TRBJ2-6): DTGVSQNPRHKITKRGQNVTFRCDPISEHNRLYWYRQTLGQGPEFLTYFQNEAQLEKSRLLSDRFSAERPKGSFSTLEIQRTEQGDSAMYLCASSFGDRGRSGANVLTFGAGSRLTVL.

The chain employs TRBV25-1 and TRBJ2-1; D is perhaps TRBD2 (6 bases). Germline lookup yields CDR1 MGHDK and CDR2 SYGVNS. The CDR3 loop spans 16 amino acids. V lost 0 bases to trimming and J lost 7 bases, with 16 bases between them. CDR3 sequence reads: CASSEYLLALKNEQFF. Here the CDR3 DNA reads TGTGCCAGCAGTGAATATCTGCTAGCGTTAAAAAATGAGCAGTTCTTC.

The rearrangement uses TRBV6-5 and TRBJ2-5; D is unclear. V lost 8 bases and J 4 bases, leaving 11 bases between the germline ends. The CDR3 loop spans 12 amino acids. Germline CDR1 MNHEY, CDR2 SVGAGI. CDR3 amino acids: CASGGTGETQYF. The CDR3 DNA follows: TGTGCCAGCGGCGGAACGGGAGAGACCCAGTACTTC.

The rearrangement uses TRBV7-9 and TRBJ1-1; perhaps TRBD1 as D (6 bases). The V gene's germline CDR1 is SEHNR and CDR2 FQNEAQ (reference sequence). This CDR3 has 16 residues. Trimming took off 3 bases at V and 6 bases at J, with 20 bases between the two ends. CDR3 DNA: TGTGCCAGCAGCTTTGGGGGGCGAGCGGGGTTCTCTGAAGCTTTCTTT. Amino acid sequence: CASSFGGRAGFSEAFF.

CDR3 residues: CASSLRGDHSPLHF. The CDR3 nucleotides read TGTGCCAGCAGCTTACGGGGGGACCACTCACCCCTCCACTTT. This chain connects TRBV11-2 to TRBJ1-6; weak D call: TRBD1 (5 bases). This CDR3 is built from 14 residues. Deletions cut 2 bases from V and 10 bases from J, with 12 bases between. Germline loops: CDR1 SGHAT, CDR2 FQNNGV. The variable domain in full, completed from reference TRBV11-2 and TRBJ1-6, reads EAGVAQSPRYKIIEKRQSVAFWCNPISGHATLYWYQQILGQGPKLLIQFQNNGVVDDSQLPKDRFSAERLKGVDSTLKIQPAKLEDSAVYLCASSLRGDHSPLHFGNGTRLTVT.

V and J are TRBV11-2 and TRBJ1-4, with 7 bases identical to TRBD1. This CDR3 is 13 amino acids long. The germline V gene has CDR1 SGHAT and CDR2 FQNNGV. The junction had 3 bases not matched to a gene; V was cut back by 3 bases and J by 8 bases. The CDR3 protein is CASSFNRGEKLFF. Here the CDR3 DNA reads TGTGCCAGCAGCTTCAACAGGGGAGAAAAACTGTTTTTT.

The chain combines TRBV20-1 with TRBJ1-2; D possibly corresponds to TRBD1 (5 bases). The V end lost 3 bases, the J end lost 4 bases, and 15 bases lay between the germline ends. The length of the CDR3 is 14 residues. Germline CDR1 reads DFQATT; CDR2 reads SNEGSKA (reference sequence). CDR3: CSASLGLQGYGYTF. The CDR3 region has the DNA TGCAGTGCTAGTCTGGGCCTGCAGGGCTATGGCTACACCTTC.

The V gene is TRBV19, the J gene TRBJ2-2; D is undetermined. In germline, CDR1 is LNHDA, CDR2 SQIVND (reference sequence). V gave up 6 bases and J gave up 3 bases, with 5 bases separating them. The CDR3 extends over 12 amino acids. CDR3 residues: CASRAHTGELFF. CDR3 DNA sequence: TGTGCCAGTAGGGCCCACACCGGGGAGCTGTTTTTT.

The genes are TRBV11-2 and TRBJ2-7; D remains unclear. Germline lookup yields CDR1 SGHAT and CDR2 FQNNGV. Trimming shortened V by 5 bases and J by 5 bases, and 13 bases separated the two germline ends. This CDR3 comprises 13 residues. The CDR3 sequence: CASSPDLFHEQYF. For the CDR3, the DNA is TGTGCCAGCAGCCCAGACTTATTCCACGAGCAGTACTTC.

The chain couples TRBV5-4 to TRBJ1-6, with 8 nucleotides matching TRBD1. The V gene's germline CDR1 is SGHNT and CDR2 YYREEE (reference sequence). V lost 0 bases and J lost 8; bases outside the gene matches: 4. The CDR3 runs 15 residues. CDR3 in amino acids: CASSLVTGEHSPLHF. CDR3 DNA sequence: TGTGCCAGCAGCTTGGTGACAGGGGAGCATTCACCCCTCCACTTT.

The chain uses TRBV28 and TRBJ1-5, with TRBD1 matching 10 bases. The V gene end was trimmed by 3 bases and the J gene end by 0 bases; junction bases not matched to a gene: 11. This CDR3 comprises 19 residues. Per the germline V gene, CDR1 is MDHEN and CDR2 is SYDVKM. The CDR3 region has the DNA TGTGCCAGCAGTTTTTTTTCGGGACAGGGGCTCTATAGCAATCAGCCCCAGCATTTT. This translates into CASSFFSGQGLYSNQPQHF.

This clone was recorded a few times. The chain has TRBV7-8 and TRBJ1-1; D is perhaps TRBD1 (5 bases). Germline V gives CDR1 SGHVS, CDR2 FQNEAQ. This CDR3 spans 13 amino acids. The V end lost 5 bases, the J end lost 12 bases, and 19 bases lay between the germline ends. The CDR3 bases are TGTGCCAGCAGCGGCGGGACCTCTAGGTCGACTTTCTTT. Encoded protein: CASSGGTSRSTFF.

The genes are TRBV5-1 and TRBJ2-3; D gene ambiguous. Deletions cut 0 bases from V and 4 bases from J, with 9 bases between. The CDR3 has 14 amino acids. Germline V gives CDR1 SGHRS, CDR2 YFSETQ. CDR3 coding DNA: TGCGCCAGCAGCTTGGGTGGTTCGGCAGATACGCAGTATTTT. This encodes CASSLGGSADTQYF.